This T cell receptor beta chain came from a study of T cells in Graves' hyperthyroidism and ophthalmopathy. Amplification of TCR beta CDR3 regions used RNA as the template. The HTBI primer set served for first-round RT-PCR of the TCR CDR3. TCRdb itself ran the multiplex PCR reads through MiXCR, one entry per CDR3 protein. The repertoire holds approximately 640,000 distinct CDR3 sequences, with around 15% as singletons. As regards this clonotype: The antigen is undetermined.

Germline CDR1 MDHEN, CDR2 SYDVKM. The CDR3 is made up of 17 amino acids. V gave up 4 bases and J gave up 1 base; unmatched junction bases: 11. Study-wide results and caveats: Separating ophthalmopathy from stable hyperthyroidism was achieved by a 13 V-J model. Blood also carried most thyroid clonotypes expanded above 0.001.

The definition of stable Graves' hyperthyroidism was no ophthalmopathy progression within 18 months. Investigators excluded patients with uncontrolled infection, other autoimmune disease, pregnancy or lactation. The TCR originated in a woman aged 25-40 years with Graves' hyperthyroidism. The sample comprised blood. This chain uses TRBV28 with TRBJ2-5, with TRBD1 matching over 8 bases. The CDR3 sequence is CASSSVKDRGGQETQYF. The CDR3 DNA sequence: TGTGCCAGCAGTTCGGTAAAAGACAGGGGAGGCCAAGAGACCCAGTACTTC.